This is a list of T cell receptor beta chains from one sample in a study of blood T cell repertoires in COVID-19. Method: immunoSEQ multiplex PCR; TCRdb's copy keeps in-frame clones and lacks some. The sample shows some 250,000 clones, approximately 85% of them seen only once. The sequenced sample consisted of PBMCs or T cells enriched from blood (not recorded which). The receptors were sampled from a woman aged 45 to 65 who had recovered from COVID-19. Each CDR3 is given with its conserved first and last residue. A D gene is named only where the DNA matches it firmly. Clone size is not always given. Where it is, it says once, few, many or a class for expanded clones.

.	.	TRBV10-3	TRBJ2-3	TGTGCCATCAGTGAGTCTAGGGCGGGGCCACACACAGATACGCAGTATTTT	CAISESRAGPHTDTQYF
TRBD1	few	TRBV4-1	TRBJ1-6	TGCGCCAGCAGCCAAGTACGGGAGGGGGCCACTGGTTCACCCCTCCACTTT	CASSQVREGATGSPLHF
TRBD1	.	TRBV6-4	TRBJ2-3	TGTGCCAGCAGTGACTCACAGGGGGCGCAAGATACGCAGTATTTT	CASSDSQGAQDTQYF
TRBD1	.	TRBV6-5	TRBJ2-1	TGTGCCAGCAAACAGGGGGTTCTTAGCAATGAGCAGTTCTTC	CASKQGVLSNEQFF
TRBD1	.	TRBV7-9	TRBJ2-1	TGTGCCAGCAGCCCGACAGGGACCACGTTGGGGAATGAGCAGTTCTTC	CASSPTGTTLGNEQFF
TRBD2	.	TRBV24-1	TRBJ2-1	TGTGCCACCAGTGAGGAAGCGGGAGGATACAATGAGCAGTTCTTC	CATSEEAGGYNEQFF
.	.	TRBV19	TRBJ1-1	TGTGCCAGTAGTGGTCTGTACGGGGAGTGGACCACTGAAGCTTTCTTT	CASSGLYGEWTTEAFF
.	few	TRBV5-1	TRBJ1-3	TGCGCCAGCAGCTTGACAGGGCCTTTCTCTGGAAACACCATATATTTT	CASSLTGPFSGNTIYF
.	.	TRBV9	TRBJ2-2	TGTGCCAGCAGCTCCAGGACTGGGGAGCTGTTTTTT	CASSSRTGELFF
TRBD2	.	TRBV28	TRBJ2-7	TGTGCCAGCAGAGCGGGGGGCATTCTCTCCTACGAGCAGTACTTC	CASRAGGILSYEQYF
.	.	TRBV7-6	TRBJ1-1	TGTGCCAGCAGCTCGGGACTGGGAGTTAACACTGAAGCTTTCTTT	CASSSGLGVNTEAFF
.	.	TRBV5-6	TRBJ1-1	TGTGCCAGCAGCTTGACCGGCGGCACTGAAGCTTTCTTT	CASSLTGGTEAFF
.	once	TRBV7-9	TRBJ1-1	TGTGCCAGCAGTTTCCGACAGGAATTGAACACTGAAGCTTTCTTT	CASSFRQELNTEAFF
.	once	TRBV14	TRBJ2-5	TGTGCCAGCAGCCAAGAAAGTGGTATGTTCCCTCCAACACGCCTCATACAAGAGACCCAGTACTTC	CASSQESGMFPPTRLIQETQYF
.	once	TRBV5-6	TRBJ1-3	TGTGCCAGCAGCGGAGGGGAAATAGCTTTCGGAAACACCATATATTTT	CASSGGEIAFGNTIYF
.	.	TRBV28	TRBJ1-4	TGTGCCACCCAGCGGGGATCTAATGAAAAACTGTTTTTT	CATQRGSNEKLFF
TRBD1	.	TRBV18	TRBJ2-1	TGTGCCAGCTCACTAATAGCGACAGGGTTCGATGAGCAGTTCTTC	CASSLIATGFDEQFF
.	.	TRBV30	TRBJ1-3	TGTGCCTGGAGTGAGCTAAGCACCATATATTTT	CAWSELSTIYF
TRBD1	.	TRBV11-2	TRBJ1-2	TGTGCCAGCAGCCTCGGGACAGACTATGGCTACACCTTC	CASSLGTDYGYTF
TRBD2	.	TRBV19	TRBJ2-1	TGTGCCAGTAGTGCCGTAGCGGGAGGGCCGTACAATGAGCAGTTCTTC	CASSAVAGGPYNEQFF
.	.	TRBV5-1	TRBJ1-5	TGCGCCAGCAGCTTGGCAGGGGGCAATCAGCCCCAGCATTTT	CASSLAGGNQPQHF
TRBD1	.	TRBV19	TRBJ2-7	TGTGCCAGTAGTCTCCTGGGGACAGGGGGCAAGATTTCCTACGAGCAGTACTTC	CASSLLGTGGKISYEQYF
.	.	TRBV4-2	TRBJ1-1	TGTGCCAGCAGCCAAGATGTGAGGGACACTGAAGCTTTCTTT	CASSQDVRDTEAFF
TRBD1	.	TRBV6-4	TRBJ1-5	TGTGCCAGCAGTGCCGACAGGGGTCAGCCCCAGCATTTT	CASSADRGQPQHF
.	.	TRBV5-1	TRBJ1-3	TGCGCCAGCAGCTTGGTTCCAGGGTCAGGAAACACCATATATTTT	CASSLVPGSGNTIYF
.	.	TRBV28	TRBJ2-1	TGTGCCAGCAGTTTGAGGGCCTCCTACAATGAGCAGTTCTTC	CASSLRASYNEQFF
.	.	TRBV7-9	TRBJ2-2	TGTGCCAGCAGCTTAGCCGGGGGGCGCACCGGGGAGCTGTTTTTT	CASSLAGGRTGELFF
TRBD1	.	TRBV12-5	TRBJ2-5	TGTGCTAGTGGTTTGGGGGGACAGCGTTTCCCAGAGACCCAGTACTTC	CASGLGGQRFPETQYF